Following are 28 T cell receptor beta chains from one sample sequenced in a study of T cell responses to AZD1222 COVID-19 vaccine. Sequencing used immunoSEQ multiplex PCR; TCRdb keeps in-frame clones, though not all of them. The table lists 160,000 or so clones, more than 90% of them singletons. Sequencing was performed on peripheral blood, taken on day 0 of AZD1222 vaccination. The receptor source for this set is an adult in good health.

The J gene is TRBJ2-3, the V gene TRBV20-1; 14 nucleotides agree with TRBD2. Unmatched junction bases numbered 5, after V lost 3 bases and J lost 6 bases. CDR3 length: 15 amino acids. Germline CDR1 DFQATT, CDR2 SNEGSKA (reference sequence). CDR3 region: CSASRGLAGEDTQYF. In DNA, the CDR3 is TGCAGTGCTAGTCGGGGACTAGCGGGAGAGGATACGCAGTATTTT.

The chain has TRBV6-6 and TRBJ1-3; no clear D. This CDR3 spans 15 amino acids. Germline-derived CDR1 and CDR2 are MNHNY and SVGAGI (reference sequence). V was cut by 0 bases and J by 4 bases, with 10 bases left in between. The CDR3 sequence is CASSYSGDKGNTIYF. DNA of the CDR3: TGTGCCAGCAGTTACTCCGGAGACAAGGGAAACACCATATATTTT.

CDR3 bases: TGTGCCAGCAGTTCCTTGACAGTCTCTGGAAACACCATATATTTT. This translates into CASSSLTVSGNTIYF. V gene TRBV6-6 combines with J gene TRBJ1-3; D is perhaps TRBD1 (5 bases). Trimming removed 4 bases from V and 0 bases from J, with 10 bases in between. CDR1 and CDR2 (germline): MNHNY, SVGAGI (reference sequence). This CDR3 contains 15 residues.

The CDR3 bases are TGCGCCAGCAGTCTCTCTGGGGGGTCCACAGATACGCAGTATTTT. Amino acids: CASSLSGGSTDTQYF. The genes are TRBV4-1 and TRBJ2-3; TRBD2 is a possible D gene (6 bases). The CDR3 runs to 15 residues. From germline, CDR1 is MGHRA and CDR2 YSYEKL. Trimming removed 6 bases at V and 2 bases at J, with 15 bases between.

V and J are TRBV3-1 (or the pseudogene TRBV3-2) and TRBJ1-1; no clear D gene. CDR3 size: 13 residues. V was cut by 0 bases and J by 10 bases, with 12 bases left in between. Germline loops: CDR1 LGHDT, CDR2 YNNKEL (reference sequence). CDR3 bases: TGTGCCAGCAGCCAAGATTCTGGAGGGTTAGCTTTCTTT. Translation: CASSQDSGGLAFF.

V gene TRBV29-1 combines with J gene TRBJ2-7; D may be TRBD1 or TRBD2 (6 bases each). Germline V CDR1 and CDR2: SQVTM, ANQGSEA. Trimming left V 1 base short and J 2 bases short, with 18 bases between. The CDR3 is 16 residues long. The CDR3 loop is CSVEGKRGTLPYEQYF. The CDR3 DNA follows: TGCAGCGTTGAAGGAAAACGCGGGACACTACCCTACGAGCAGTACTTC.

This chain joins TRBV6-4 and TRBJ1-2; possibly TRBD1 for D (5 bases). The germline V gene has CDR1 MRHNA and CDR2 SNTAGT. The CDR3 length is 13 residues. V lost 5 bases, J lost 10 bases, and 17 bases lay in between. This CDR3 reads CASSPQEEGAYTF. CDR3 DNA sequence: TGTGCCAGCAGTCCACAGGAAGAAGGCGCCTACACCTTC.

The chain joins TRBV5-1 to TRBJ2-5; 7 bases are shared with TRBD1. CDR1 SGHRS and CDR2 YFSETQ come from the germline V gene. V lost 3 bases, J lost 4 bases, and 12 bases stayed unmatched. The CDR3 has 16 residues. The CDR3 sequence is CASSSGVGTVVETQYF. DNA for the CDR3: TGCGCCAGCAGCTCGGGCGTCGGGACAGTGGTAGAGACCCAGTACTTC.

The V gene is TRBV6-5, the J gene TRBJ1-5, with 7 nucleotides matching TRBD1. The germline V gene encodes CDR1 MNHEY and CDR2 SVGAGI. V trimming: 5 bases; J trimming: 3 bases; junction bases outside the gene matches: 4. The CDR3 covers 14 residues. The CDR3 DNA reads TGTGCCAGCAGTCCCGGGACAGCCAATCAGCCCCAGCATTTT. It translates to CASSPGTANQPQHF.

The rearrangement joins TRBV24-1 to TRBJ1-5; no clear D. The ends were cut back, 8 bases at V and 2 bases at J, with 12 bases in the middle. This CDR3 is 14 amino acids long. CDR1 is KGHDR and CDR2 is SFDVKD in the germline V gene. The CDR3 sequence is CATMDGRGNQPQHF. The CDR3, as DNA: TGTGCCACCATGGACGGACGGGGCAATCAGCCCCAGCATTTT.

V is TRBV11-2 and J is TRBJ1-4; 8 nucleotides line up with TRBD1. V dropped 5 bases and J dropped 4; count of bases not matched to a gene: 3. Germline assignment: CDR1 SGHAT and CDR2 FQNNGV. CDR3 length: 14 amino acids. The CDR3 nucleotides are TGTGCCAGCAGCACAGGACAGGGTAATGAAAAACTGTTTTTT. Its translation: CASSTGQGNEKLFF.

The V and J genes are TRBV7-6 and TRBJ2-7, with D unresolved. V was pared by 0 bases and J by 7 bases, with 13 bases between. The CDR3 runs 14 residues. Per germline, CDR1 SGHVS and CDR2 FNYEAQ. CDR3 in amino acids: CASSLAGGSSEQYF. The CDR3, as DNA: TGTGCCAGCAGCTTAGCCGGCGGATCGAGTGAGCAGTACTTC.

The chain is built from TRBV6-6 and TRBJ2-4; D is perhaps TRBD1 (5 bases). Trimming left V 5 bases short and J 0 bases short, with 26 bases between. CDR1 is MNHNY and CDR2 is SVGAGI in the germline V gene (reference sequence). The CDR3 contains 20 residues. CDR3 protein: CASSQSWPGSPSLAKNIQYF. DNA for the CDR3: TGTGCCAGCAGTCAAAGCTGGCCAGGGTCTCCTTCCTTAGCCAAAAACATTCAGTACTTC.

This chain uses TRBV3-1 (or the pseudogene TRBV3-2) with TRBJ2-7, with 12 bases identical to TRBD2. Germline CDR1 reads LGHDT; CDR2 reads YNNKEL (reference sequence). Unmatched junction bases numbered 5, after V lost 1 base and J lost 4 bases. The CDR3 covers 16 residues. CDR3: CASSQAQTSGRYEQYF. CDR3 DNA sequence: TGTGCCAGCAGCCAAGCACAGACTAGCGGGAGATACGAGCAGTACTTC.

This clone was observed once. The rearrangement links TRBV19 to TRBJ2-7, with D possibly matching TRBD1 (6 bases). V lost 1 base to trimming and J lost 5 bases, with 6 bases between them. This CDR3 has 12 residues. CDR1 and CDR2 (germline): LNHDA, SQIVND (reference sequence). CDR3 sequence (DNA): TGTGCCAGTAGTATAGGGGGGCACGAGCAGTACTTC. Protein product: CASSIGGHEQYF.

This chain connects TRBV10-3 to TRBJ2-1; 8 nucleotides line up with TRBD1. This CDR3 has 15 residues. V was clipped by 2 bases and J by 7 bases; unmatched bases: 7. Germline CDR1 is ENHRY and CDR2 is SYGVKD. CDR3: CAISETTGGRNEQFF. As DNA, the CDR3 is TGTGCCATCAGTGAGACAACAGGGGGGAGAAATGAGCAGTTCTTC.

The rearrangement uses TRBV2 and TRBJ2-7, with D unresolved. CDR1 is SNHLY and CDR2 is FYNNEI in the germline V gene. The CDR3 length is 14 residues. V lost 8 bases to trimming and J lost 0 bases, with 14 bases between them. CDR3 loop: CASGRADLSYEQYF. The CDR3 nucleotides read TGTGCCAGCGGACGGGCAGACCTCTCCTACGAGCAGTACTTC.

The chain has TRBV6-5 and TRBJ1-2; a possible D gene is TRBD1 (5 bases). The ends were cut back, 6 bases at V and 5 bases at J, with 19 bases in the middle. Looked up from germline, CDR1 is MNHEY and CDR2 is SVGAGI. The CDR3 is 15 residues long. CDR3 residues: CASRQPGRGEYGYTF. In DNA form, the CDR3 reads TGTGCCAGCAGGCAACCGGGACGGGGGGAGTATGGCTACACCTTC.

The V and J genes are TRBV5-1 and TRBJ1-6; perhaps TRBD1 as D (5 bases). Trimming removed 0 bases at V and 5 bases at J, with 6 bases between. In germline, CDR1 is SGHRS, CDR2 YFSETQ. The CDR3 spans 14 residues. The CDR3 sequence: CASSLEQDNSPLHF. The CDR3 DNA reads TGCGCCAGCAGCTTGGAACAGGATAATTCACCCCTCCACTTT.

V gene TRBV27 combines with J gene TRBJ2-1, with TRBD2 matching over 14 bases. V shed 5 bases, J shed 15 bases, and the junction held 6 bases outside the gene matches. The CDR3 is made up of 13 amino acids. Germline V gives CDR1 MNHEY, CDR2 SMNVEV (reference sequence). The CDR3, as DNA: TGTGCCAGCAGTCCGGGACTAGCGGGAGAACTGTTCTTC. Protein product: CASSPGLAGELFF.

The J gene is TRBJ2-7, the V gene TRBV5-6; D gene uncertain. In germline, CDR1 is SGHDT, CDR2 YYEEEE. V was pared by 4 bases and J by 4 bases, with 15 bases between. This CDR3 has 14 residues. The CDR3 loop is CASSASGPQYEQYF. CDR3 nucleotide sequence: TGTGCCAGCAGCGCGTCGGGTCCTCAATACGAGCAGTACTTC. Supplemented by reference TRBV5-6 and TRBJ2-7, the full variable domain reads DAGVTQSPTHLIKTRGQQVTLRCSPKSGHDTVSWYQQALGQGPQFIFQYYEEEERQRGNFPDRFSGHQFPNYSSELNVNALLLGDSALYLCASSASGPQYEQYFGPGTRLTVT.

The gene calls are TRBV29-1 and TRBJ1-4; 8 bases match TRBD1. Germline V gives CDR1 SQVTM, CDR2 ANQGSEA. The V and J ends lost 7 bases and 6 bases, in that order; junction bases with no gene match: 7. The CDR3 has 13 amino acids. The DNA for the CDR3 is TGCAGCGCACTGGACAGGGCCGATGAAAAACTGTTTTTT. It yields the protein CSALDRADEKLFF.

This sequence joins TRBV6-6 and TRBJ2-3, with a weak D call TRBD2 (5 bases). The germline V and J ends were trimmed by 2 bases and 4 bases, with 13 bases remaining between them. This CDR3 region has 15 residues. Per the germline V gene, CDR1 is MNHNY and CDR2 is SVGAGI (reference sequence). CDR3 sequence (DNA): TGTGCCAGCAGTTACGGTGGGAGTAGGGCAGATACGCAGTATTTT. Residues: CASSYGGSRADTQYF.

The chain carries TRBV9 and TRBJ2-5; D is perhaps TRBD2 (5 bases). V dropped 0 bases and J dropped 5 bases, with 11 bases sitting between them. Germline loops: CDR1 SGDLS, CDR2 YYNGEE. There are 14 residues in the CDR3. The CDR3 protein is CASSVGASLETQYF. The CDR3 DNA follows: TGTGCCAGCAGCGTAGGGGCTAGCTTGGAGACCCAGTACTTC.

This clone appeared a single time. This CDR3 reads CASSESIGDYGYTF. CDR3 coding DNA: TGTGCCAGCAGTGAAAGTATAGGAGACTATGGCTACACCTTC. This chain joins TRBV2 and TRBJ1-2; D not resolved. The CDR3 is 14 amino acids. Germline V gene sequence: CDR1 SNHLY, CDR2 FYNNEI. Deletions cut 2 bases from V and 3 bases from J, with 10 bases between. The entire variable domain, with the rest obtained from reference TRBV2 and TRBJ1-2, is as follows: EPEVTQTPSHQVTQMGQEVILRCVPISNHLYFYWYRQILGQKVEFLVSFYNNEISEKSEIFDDQFSVERPDGSNFTLKIRSTKLEDSAMYFCASSESIGDYGYTFGSGTRLTVV.

V gene TRBV7-9 combines with J gene TRBJ2-7; 10 bases align to TRBD2. Per germline, CDR1 SEHNR and CDR2 FQNEAQ (reference sequence). This CDR3 has 14 residues. The V segment lost 5 bases and the J segment 5 bases; nucleotides outside the gene matches: 6. The CDR3, as DNA: TGTGCCAGCAGCGTGGGGCTAGCGGGAGACGAGCAGTACTTC. Protein: CASSVGLAGDEQYF. Filled out from reference TRBV7-9 and TRBJ2-7, the complete variable domain reads DTGVSQNPRHKITKRGQNVTFRCDPISEHNRLYWYRQTLGQGPEFLTYFQNEAQLEKSRLLSDRFSAERPKGSFSTLEIQRTEQGDSAMYLCASSVGLAGDEQYFGPGTRLTVT.

The count of this clone is one. The V and J genes are TRBV7-9 and TRBJ2-1; 14 nucleotides match TRBD2. V trimming: 4 bases; J trimming: 6 bases; junction bases outside the gene matches: 11. Germline values: CDR1 SEHNR, CDR2 FQNEAQ (reference sequence). This CDR3 is built from 18 residues. The CDR3 region is CASSSLTSGRAPRNEQFF. DNA for the CDR3: TGTGCCAGCAGCTCCCTGACTAGCGGGAGGGCCCCACGCAATGAGCAGTTCTTC.

J is TRBJ2-5 and V is TRBV5-5; D is tentatively TRBD1 or TRBD2 (5 bases each). Germline assignment: CDR1 SGHKS and CDR2 YYEKEE (reference sequence). This CDR3 is 18 amino acids long. Between the trimmed V and J ends, which lost 3 bases and 1 base, there was a span of 22 bases. The CDR3 DNA is TGTGCCAGCAGCTCCTACTACGGGGCGGGTAGGGGCCAAGAGACCCAGTACTTC. Residues: CASSSYYGAGRGQETQYF.